Here is one T cell receptor (beta chain) with its context. The antigen it recognizes is unknown. Given the absence of the conserved phenylalanine or tryptophan at the CDR3 end, a read error is likely. The DNA is left out, because the CDR3 cannot be placed on it with certainty; the CDR3 is given as TCRdb lists it. This sample was included in a study of T cell responses to AZD1222 COVID-19 vaccine listed by TCRdb under 2021. The study in broad terms: AZD1222 recipients with second doses at about 4 weeks or about 12 weeks were pooled, because spike-specific TCR depth and breadth did not differ between schedules. Trial participants were enrolled by age into subgroups of 18-55, 56-69 and 70-plus years, and approximately 150, 30 and 60 TCR-sequenced participants, respectively, were included in these subgroups. A total of 233 trial participants underwent TCR sequencing, of whom some 210 received two doses of AZD1222 and some 25 received two doses of the MenACWY control vaccine. Paper-wide results and their limitations: Reportedly, close to half of the unique spike-specific TCRs recognized epitopes lying outside the regions that are mutated in the B.1.351 and B.1.1.7 variants. Conclusions about previously exposed vaccinees are limited because only six or seven AZD1222 recipients were SARS-CoV-2 seropositive at baseline. Spike-specific TCR breadth and depth rose significantly after two AZD1222 doses compared with day 0 and with MenACWY recipients. The 56-69-year group was small, and its depth increase did not reach significance, likely because of low power. No day 14 peak-response samples were available, so repertoires were characterized only after the peak T cell response. Participants were mostly white British, with more females than males. The authors suggested clonal diversity may have been underestimated. Vaccine-associated CD4 TCRs spanned the whole spike protein, with dominant responses in regions 160-218 and 743-854.

The CDR3 length is 14 residues, termini included. The germline V gene sets CDR1 to MGHRA and CDR2 to YSYEKL. The CDR3 regions of human TCRbeta chains were subjected to immunosequencing. The authors processed their data as follows. TCRs in the repertoires were compared against a reference library of SARS-CoV-2-specific TCRs that had been generated with the MIRA antigen-specificity platform. Breadth was defined as the fraction of unique TCRs that were SARS-CoV-2-associated. Depth was defined as the fraction of total T cells that were SARS-CoV-2-associated. Using the MIRA data, each spike-specific TCR was mapped to the spike region that the TCR reacts to and placed in a CD4 or CD8 class. Log10-transformed breadth and depth values were compared by one-way ANOVA with Sidak's multiple comparisons tests. In TCRdb, the immuneACCESS table is reduced to in-frame sequences with V and J assigned. These tables do not hold every clone; where another copy was compared, an unresolved V gene accounts for under half, and the others remain unexplained. Clone size and the V and J calls come from that table; the DNA yielded D and trimming. The sample has 120,000 or so clones on record, 80% to 95% of them singletons. Approximately 1% of the sample comes from the top ten.

The time point label corresponds to: baseline before first vaccination. Samples from vaccinated people were obtained from the UK trials COV001 and COV002, which included a single-blind randomized controlled phase 2/3 trial of AZD1222 (ChAdOx1 nCoV-19) in healthy adults. For TCRbeta chain sequencing, PBMC samples were collected from trial participants at day 0 and at day 28 after the second dose. The sequence was obtained from an adult in good health. The source material was peripheral blood, sampled on day 0 of AZD1222 vaccination. The chain is assembled from TRBV4-1 and TRBJ2-7; no check of the table's D call, TRBD1, against the DNA was made. The CDR3 protein: CASSQDSRTGFLSY.